A single sample gave rise to the 24 T cell receptor beta chains below, sequenced in a study of blood T cell repertoires in COVID-19. Profiled with immunoSEQ multiplex PCR; TCRdb holds only in-frame clones, not every one. The sample carries about 80,000 clones, roughly 82% recorded once. Sequenced input: peripheral blood. Source of these receptors: a man older than 75 with acute or convalescent COVID-19.

The chain recombines TRBV5-1 with TRBJ1-1; 7 bases agree with TRBD1. Germline V lookup: CDR1 SGHRS, CDR2 YFSETQ. CDR3 length: 13 residues. J gave up 6 bases and V 2 bases, and 4 bases lay outside the gene matches. The CDR3 DNA reads as TGCGCCAGCAGCTTTAGCAGGGGGTCTGAAGCTTTCTTT. Encoded protein: CASSFSRGSEAFF.

This sequence joins TRBV7-2 and TRBJ1-3; 7 bases line up with TRBD1. CDR1 and CDR2 (germline): SGHTA, FQGNSA. V was pared by 3 bases and J by 0 bases, with 5 bases of the junction left unmatched. CDR3 length: 16 amino acids. CDR3 nucleotide sequence: TGTGCCAGCAGCTTCTCCGGGACAGCCTCTGGAAACACCATATATTTT. Amino acid sequence: CASSFSGTASGNTIYF.

This clone came up once. This sequence joins TRBV9 and TRBJ1-3; D possibly corresponds to TRBD1 (5 bases). The V end lost 6 bases, the J end lost 2 bases, and 12 bases lay between the germline ends. The length of the CDR3 is 14 residues. The germline CDR1 and CDR2 sequences are SGDLS and YYNGEE. CDR3 in amino acids: CASKGDRPGNTIYF. The DNA for the CDR3 is TGTGCCAGCAAAGGCGACAGACCTGGAAACACCATATATTTT.

This clone came up once. This chain uses TRBV5-1 with TRBJ1-1; the match to TRBD1 covers 7 bases. CDR3 length equals 14 residues. Per the germline V gene, CDR1 is SGHRS and CDR2 is YFSETQ. Unmatched junction bases numbered 5, after V lost 3 bases and J lost 3 bases. The chain's CDR3 is CASSYRGMDTEAFF. CDR3 sequence (DNA): TGCGCCAGCAGCTACAGGGGTATGGACACTGAAGCTTTCTTT. Variable domain in full (rest from reference TRBV5-1 and TRBJ1-1): KAGVTQTPRYLIKTRGQQVTLSCSPISGHRSVSWYQQTPGQGLQFLFEYFSETQRNKGNFPGRFSGRQFSNSRSEMNVSTLELGDSALYLCASSYRGMDTEAFFGQGTRLTVV.

This sequence joins TRBV10-3 and TRBJ1-5; D perhaps matches TRBD1 (5 bases). The CDR3 has 15 amino acids. V lost 3 bases and J 9 bases, leaving 18 bases between the germline ends. Per the germline V gene, CDR1 is ENHRY and CDR2 is SYGVKD. For the CDR3, the DNA is TGTGCCATCAGTGACCCCGGGACTGGGTACGGGCCCCAGCATTTT. It codes for CAISDPGTGYGPQHF.

The V gene is TRBV6-1, the J gene TRBJ1-1; tentative D call: TRBD1 (6 bases). V shed 6 bases and J shed 1 base, with 15 bases lying between them. The CDR3 contains 15 residues. Germline V lookup: CDR1 MNHNS, CDR2 SASEGT. In DNA, the CDR3 is TGTGCCAGCAGGGGGGCCCCCCATGGGAACACTGAAGCTTTCTTT. This translates into CASRGAPHGNTEAFF.

This clone was counted once. The chain employs TRBV12-3 or TRBV12-4 and TRBJ1-2; D is undetermined. The CDR3 runs to 12 residues. The V and J ends lost 4 bases and 2 bases respectively, with 5 bases between them. Here the CDR3 DNA reads TGTGCCAGCAGTTCAGGAAACTATGGCTACACCTTC. Amino acid sequence: CASSSGNYGYTF.

V gene TRBV6-5 combines with J gene TRBJ1-3, with 8 bases matching TRBD1. The CDR3 is 15 amino acids. J gave up 4 bases and V 6 bases, and 8 bases lay outside the gene matches. The germline V gene encodes CDR1 MNHEY and CDR2 SVGAGI. CDR3 sequence (DNA): TGTGCCAGCAGACCGGACAGGGCAAAGGGAAACACCATATATTTT. This gives the protein CASRPDRAKGNTIYF.

A single count supports this clone. This chain connects TRBV10-3 to TRBJ2-1, with D perhaps matching TRBD2 (7 bases). Germline V gene data show CDR1 as ENHRY and CDR2 as SYGVKD. The CDR3 has 15 residues. V was pared by 3 bases and J by 7 bases, with 16 bases between. The CDR3 bases are TGTGCCATCAGTGAAGGGACTACGAGGGGGAATGAGCAGTTCTTC. Translating it yields CAISEGTTRGNEQFF.

The V gene is TRBV7-3, the J gene TRBJ2-1, with 7 bases aligning to TRBD1. Germline V gene lookup returns CDR1 SGHTA and CDR2 FQGTGA. CDR3 length: 15 amino acids. V lost 4 bases and J lost 4; bases outside the gene matches: 7. CDR3 in amino acids: CASSSSRGSYNEQFF. As DNA, the CDR3 is TGTGCCAGCAGCTCAAGCAGGGGGTCGTACAATGAGCAGTTCTTC. The whole variable domain, remainder taken from reference TRBV7-3 and TRBJ2-1, is GAGVSQTPSNKVTEKGKYVELRCDPISGHTALYWYRQSLGQGPEFLIYFQGTGAADDSGLPNDRFFAVRPEGSVSTLKIQRTERGDSAVYLCASSSSRGSYNEQFFGPGTRLTVL.

The J gene is TRBJ1-1, the V gene TRBV6-1; 7 bases map to TRBD1. After removal of 2 bases from V and 4 bases from J, the junction contained 13 bases not matched to a gene. This CDR3 region has 17 residues. The germline gives CDR1 MNHNS, CDR2 SASEGT. CDR3 bases: TGTGCCAGCAGTGAACGGTTAGGACAGGTCTTTAGCACTGAAGCTTTCTTT. The encoded protein is CASSERLGQVFSTEAFF.

The V call is TRBV24-1, the J call TRBJ1-4; possible D gene TRBD1, 5 bases. Trimming stripped 6 bases from V and 0 bases from J, with 25 bases between. CDR1 KGHDR and CDR2 SFDVKD come from the germline V gene. This CDR3 comprises 20 residues. The chain's CDR3 is CATSLKKGPKINPTNEKLFF. CDR3 nucleotide sequence: TGTGCCACCAGTCTCAAGAAGGGGCCCAAGATTAATCCAACTAATGAAAAACTGTTTTTT.

The chain carries TRBV10-3 and TRBJ1-5; tentative D call: TRBD1 (5 bases). Germline V gene lookup returns CDR1 ENHRY and CDR2 SYGVKD. V was cut by 6 bases and J by 0 bases, with 9 bases left in between. The CDR3 is 14 residues long. The CDR3 nucleotides are TGTGCCATCAGAGACAGTTATAGCAATCAGCCCCAGCATTTT. This codes for CAIRDSYSNQPQHF.

The gene calls are TRBV7-9 and TRBJ1-5; D uncertain. Trimming removed 5 bases at V and 7 bases at J, with 12 bases between. This CDR3 is built from 13 residues. CDR1 SEHNR and CDR2 FQNEAQ come from the germline V gene (reference sequence). Written as DNA, the CDR3 is TGTGCCAGCAGCCTAGAGGAGTTGCAGCCCCAGCATTTT. Its protein product is CASSLEELQPQHF.

The gene calls are TRBV14 and TRBJ1-1; no clear D. Germline V CDR1 and CDR2: SGHDN, FVKESK. Trimming stripped 4 bases from V and 2 bases from J, with 8 bases between. This CDR3 spans 13 amino acids. The CDR3 region is CASSLGLNTEAFF. CDR3 nucleotides: TGTGCCAGCAGCCTCGGACTAAACACTGAAGCTTTCTTT.

This clone turned up a few times. The gene calls are TRBV6-5 and TRBJ1-5; 7 positions match TRBD1. There are 15 residues in the CDR3. The germline CDR1 and CDR2 sequences are MNHEY and SVGAGI. Trimming took 2 bases from V and 5 from J; bases not matched to a gene: 6. The CDR3 sequence: CASSYARTGDQPQHF. The CDR3 nucleotides are TGTGCCAGCAGTTACGCGCGGACAGGTGATCAGCCCCAGCATTTT.

The V and J genes are TRBV21-1 and TRBJ1-1; the D call in the table, TRBD1, was not verified against the DNA. TRBV21-1 is an annotated pseudogene. The CDR3 covers 12 residues. The CDR3 DNA follows: TGTGCCAGCGGCAAAGGGGGCCTTGAAGCTTTCTTT. Translating it yields CASGKGGLEAFF.

This sequence joins TRBV5-4 and TRBJ1-4, with a weak D call TRBD1 (5 bases). V was shortened by 0 bases and J by 6 bases, with 12 bases between the two germline ends. Germline V gene data show CDR1 as SGHNT and CDR2 as YYREEE (reference sequence). The CDR3 runs to 15 residues. The CDR3 spells CASSLAGGEDEKLFF. In nucleotides, the CDR3 is TGTGCCAGCAGCTTGGCCGGGGGTGAGGATGAAAAACTGTTTTTT.

V is TRBV7-2 and J is TRBJ2-1; 7 bases map to TRBD2. V trimming: 7 bases; J trimming: 3 bases; junction bases outside the gene matches: 6. The CDR3 has 14 residues. CDR1 is SGHTA and CDR2 is FQGNSA in the germline V gene. This chain's CDR3 is CASTFSGGYNEQFF. The CDR3 region has the DNA TGTGCCAGCACCTTCTCGGGGGGCTACAATGAGCAGTTCTTC.

Regarding this clone: Different DNA sequences within this sample yield the same CDR3. V and J are TRBV7-8 and TRBJ1-6, with TRBD1 identical over 8 bases. With 1 base clipped from V and 0 bases from J, the junction kept 5 bases outside the gene matches. Germline lookup yields CDR1 SGHVS and CDR2 FQNEAQ. The length of the CDR3 is 18 residues. The DNA for the CDR3 is TGTGCCAGCAGCTTAGGGAGGACAGGGAGCTCCTATAATTCACCCCTCCACTTT. Translation gives CASSLGRTGSSYNSPLHF.

The gene calls are TRBV2 and TRBJ2-7, with D perhaps matching TRBD1 (5 bases). From germline, CDR1 is SNHLY and CDR2 FYNNEI. The CDR3 consists of 14 residues. V lost 6 bases and J lost 2, with 14 bases in between. Here the CDR3 reads CASSPRTLAYEQYF. The CDR3 DNA reads as TGTGCCAGCAGCCCTCGGACACTCGCCTACGAGCAGTACTTC.

The chain has TRBV5-5 and TRBJ2-7, with 9 bases aligning to TRBD1. The CDR3 runs 15 residues. V dropped 5 bases and J dropped 2; count of bases not matched to a gene: 8. Germline assignment: CDR1 SGHKS and CDR2 YYEKEE (reference sequence). This CDR3 reads CASSSTTGGPYEQYF. CDR3 sequence (DNA): TGTGCCAGCAGTTCGACGACAGGGGGGCCCTACGAGCAGTACTTC.

This clone was counted only a few times. This sequence joins TRBV19 and TRBJ1-2, with D hard to call. Germline V gives CDR1 LNHDA, CDR2 SQIVND (reference sequence). The length of the CDR3 is 13 residues. The ends were cut back, 2 bases at V and 8 bases at J, with 12 bases in the middle. The CDR3 region is CASSIRQISGYTF. CDR3 sequence (DNA): TGTGCCAGTAGTATACGGCAGATTAGCGGCTACACCTTC.

This chain connects TRBV7-2 to TRBJ1-2; D not certain. The CDR3 sequence is 15 residues long. Germline V CDR1 and CDR2: SGHTA, FQGNSA. Trimming took off 6 bases at V and 0 bases at J, with 14 bases between the two ends. CDR3 nucleotide sequence: TGTGCCAGCAGTCCCCACTCCGTTACTAACTATGGCTACACCTTC. Translating gives CASSPHSVTNYGYTF.